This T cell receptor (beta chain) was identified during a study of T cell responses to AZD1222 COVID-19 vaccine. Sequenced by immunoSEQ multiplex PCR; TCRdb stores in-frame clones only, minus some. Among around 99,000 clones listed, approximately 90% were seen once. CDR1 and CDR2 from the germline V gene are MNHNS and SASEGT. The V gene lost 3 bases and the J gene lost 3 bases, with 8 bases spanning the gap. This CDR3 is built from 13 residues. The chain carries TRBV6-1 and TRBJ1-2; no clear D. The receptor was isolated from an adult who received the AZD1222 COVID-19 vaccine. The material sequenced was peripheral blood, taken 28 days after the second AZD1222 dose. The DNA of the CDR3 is TGTGCCAGCAGTGACAGCACCTACTATGGCTACACCTTC. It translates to CASSDSTYYGYTF.